Listed here are 21 T cell receptor beta chains from one sample, sequenced in a study of shared clonotypes between healthy human individuals. Clones were read by immunoSEQ multiplex PCR, and TCRdb kept only the in-frame ones, dropping some. The sample lists about 1.5 million clones; roughly 98% were seen once. The specimen was naive CD4+ T cells sorted from blood. The sample's subset: CD45RA+ positively selected. The receptors stem from a young man in good health.

The chain joins TRBV19 to TRBJ2-1; D is perhaps TRBD1 (6 bases). Germline V gene data show CDR1 as LNHDA and CDR2 as SQIVND (reference sequence). The germline V and J ends were trimmed by 1 base and 3 bases, with 16 bases remaining between them. The CDR3 length is 17 residues. For the CDR3, the DNA is TGTGCCAGTAGTATAGCATCGGACAGCCCTCTCTACAATGAGCAGTTCTTC. Its translation: CASSIASDSPLYNEQFF.

Turning to this clone: This specimen includes other DNA sequences encoding the same CDR3. The DNA of the CDR3 is TGTGCCAGCTCACCAGAGGTCACAGATACGCAGTATTTT. This translates into CASSPEVTDTQYF. The chain couples TRBV18 to TRBJ2-3, with no clear D. Trimming pared 2 bases from V and 2 bases from J, leaving 5 bases between. Per the germline V gene, CDR1 is KGHSH and CDR2 is LQKENI. The CDR3 spans 13 residues.

The chain links TRBV6-6 to TRBJ1-3; weak D call: TRBD1 (5 bases). Germline V gene lookup returns CDR1 MNHNY and CDR2 SVGAGI (reference sequence). The CDR3 is 14 amino acids. V dropped 8 bases and J dropped 0 bases, with 11 bases sitting between them. CDR3 amino acids: CASRDSGSGNTIYF. As DNA, the CDR3 is TGTGCCAGCCGGGACTCCGGCTCTGGAAACACCATATATTTT.

CDR3 nucleotide sequence: TGTGCCAGCAGCCCGAGAGGACAGGGCTTCGGAGGCAATGAGCAGTTCTTC. Translating it yields CASSPRGQGFGGNEQFF. V usage is TRBV5-4 and J usage is TRBJ2-1; 8 bases fit TRBD1. Germline V gene data show CDR1 as SGHNT and CDR2 as YYREEE (reference sequence). V lost 4 bases, J lost 6 bases, and 15 bases stayed unmatched. The length of the CDR3 is 17 residues. Full variable domain (missing parts from reference TRBV5-4 and TRBJ2-1): ETGVTQSPTHLIKTRGQQVTLRCSSQSGHNTVSWYQQALGQGPQFIFQYYREEENGRGNFPPRFSGLQFPNYSSELNVNALELDDSALYLCASSPRGQGFGGNEQFFGPGTRLTVL.

This clone was found once. This sequence joins TRBV7-6 and TRBJ2-7; 7 bases line up with TRBD2. Germline values: CDR1 SGHVS, CDR2 FNYEAQ. There are 18 residues in the CDR3. With V trimmed by 3 bases and J by 0 bases, 14 bases remained unmatched. CDR3 bases: TGTGCCAGCAGCTTTCGTATCGGAGTTAGCGGGCGCTCCTACGAGCAGTACTTC. This gives the protein CASSFRIGVSGRSYEQYF.

V is TRBV6-5 and J is TRBJ2-2; 9 bases are a match to TRBD2. Trimming removed 5 bases from V and 15 bases from J; junction bases left unmatched: 7. The CDR3 length is 12 residues. CDR1 is MNHEY, CDR2 SVGAGI, per germline. The CDR3 bases are TGTGCCAGCAGTCGGGCTAGCGGGATGTTGTTTTTT. This gives the protein CASSRASGMLFF.

The V gene is TRBV7-9, the J gene TRBJ2-1; either TRBD1 or TRBD2 may supply D (5 bases each). The V and J ends lost 6 bases and 5 bases respectively, with 20 bases between them. This CDR3 spans 16 amino acids. The V gene's germline CDR1 is SEHNR and CDR2 FQNEAQ (reference sequence). As DNA, the CDR3 is TGTGCCAGCAGTAATCCCACGGGGCCCTCTAACAATGAGCAGTTCTTC. Its translation is CASSNPTGPSNNEQFF.

This chain joins TRBV4-1 and TRBJ2-1; no clear D gene. Germline CDR1 is MGHRA and CDR2 is YSYEKL. V was pared by 5 bases and J by 0 bases, with 14 bases between. This CDR3 is 16 amino acids long. The CDR3 here is CASSSNLQSSYNEQFF. The CDR3 nucleotides are TGCGCCAGCAGCTCAAACCTACAGAGCTCCTACAATGAGCAGTTCTTC.

The chain links TRBV5-8 to TRBJ2-2, with D unresolved. Trimming removed 0 bases from V and 6 bases from J, with 9 bases in between. Germline values: CDR1 SGHTS, CDR2 YDEGEE. The CDR3 runs to 14 residues. This chain's CDR3 is CASSLESAAGELFF. Here the CDR3 DNA reads TGTGCCAGCAGCTTGGAGTCAGCTGCCGGGGAGCTGTTTTTT.

The chain joins TRBV11-2 to TRBJ1-1, with D unclear. The CDR3 totals 13 residues. V was trimmed by 5 bases and J by 3 bases, leaving 10 bases between them. Germline lookup yields CDR1 SGHAT and CDR2 FQNNGV. CDR3 DNA sequence: TGTGCCAGCAGCCACGGTCGGGACACTGAAGCTTTCTTT. The encoded protein is CASSHGRDTEAFF.

The chain recombines TRBV5-1 with TRBJ2-3; D ambiguous. Germline V gene data show CDR1 as SGHRS and CDR2 as YFSETQ. The CDR3 is 15 residues long. The V gene lost 7 bases and the J gene lost 0 bases, with 15 bases spanning the gap. The CDR3 loop is CASASRWASTDTQYF. In DNA form, the CDR3 reads TGCGCCAGCGCGTCCCGATGGGCTAGCACAGATACGCAGTATTTT. The full variable domain, rest sourced from reference TRBV5-1 and TRBJ2-3, is KAGVTQTPRYLIKTRGQQVTLSCSPISGHRSVSWYQQTPGQGLQFLFEYFSETQRNKGNFPGRFSGRQFSNSRSEMNVSTLELGDSALYLCASASRWASTDTQYFGPGTRLTVL.

V is TRBV10-3 and J is TRBJ2-1; 10 nucleotides agree with TRBD2. The germline V gene has CDR1 ENHRY and CDR2 SYGVKD. J was trimmed by 8 bases and V by 3 bases; bases with no gene match: 10. CDR3 size: 16 residues. The CDR3 spells CAISDPPSGSKDEQFF. CDR3 DNA: TGTGCCATCAGTGATCCGCCTAGCGGGAGTAAAGATGAGCAGTTCTTC.

The chain has TRBV7-9 and TRBJ1-4; D possibly corresponds to TRBD1 (5 bases). The CDR3 runs to 14 residues. V was trimmed by 5 bases and J by 0 bases, leaving 7 bases between them. The V gene's germline CDR1 is SEHNR and CDR2 FQNEAQ (reference sequence). CDR3 bases: TGTGCCAGCAGCACAGGAGCAACTAATGAAAAACTGTTTTTT. This codes for CASSTGATNEKLFF. The whole variable domain, remainder taken from reference TRBV7-9 and TRBJ1-4, is DTGVSQNPRHKITKRGQNVTFRCDPISEHNRLYWYRQTLGQGPEFLTYFQNEAQLEKSRLLSDRFSAERPKGSFSTLEIQRTEQGDSAMYLCASSTGATNEKLFFGSGTQLSVL.

This clone appeared once. The J gene is TRBJ2-2, the V gene TRBV4-3, with D unresolved. Trimming stripped 0 bases from V and 0 bases from J, with 11 bases between. The CDR3 spans 17 residues. CDR1 is LGHNA and CDR2 is YSLEER in the germline V gene. In DNA, the CDR3 is TGCGCCAGCAGCCAAGATTTGGCAAACGCGAACACCGGGGAGCTGTTTTTT. This encodes CASSQDLANANTGELFF.

This chain uses TRBV5-5 with TRBJ2-5; D may correspond to TRBD1 or TRBD2 (5 bases each). The germline V gene has CDR1 SGHKS and CDR2 YYEKEE (reference sequence). CDR3 length: 15 residues. Trimming removed 3 bases from V and 0 bases from J, with 12 bases in between. CDR3 amino acids: CASSWGTEYQETQYF. In DNA, the CDR3 is TGTGCCAGCAGCTGGGGGACCGAGTACCAAGAGACCCAGTACTTC.

This chain joins TRBV2 and TRBJ1-2; D gene ambiguous. CDR3 size: 18 residues. Germline V gene data show CDR1 as SNHLY and CDR2 as FYNNEI. The V end was cut by 6 bases, the J end by 3 bases, with 26 bases between. The CDR3, as DNA: TGTGCCAGCAGCCCATTGGGGAGGAGGGCCGGGTCTGACTATGGCTACACCTTC. This translates into CASSPLGRRAGSDYGYTF.

The J gene is TRBJ1-4, the V gene TRBV28; no definite D call. The CDR3 totals 8 residues. Per the germline V gene, CDR1 is MDHEN and CDR2 is SYDVKM. The CDR3 sequence is CVGRLLFF. In DNA, the CDR3 is TGTGTCGGACGCTTATTGTTTTTT.

The rearrangement uses TRBV6-5 and TRBJ2-7; 9 bases match TRBD1. CDR1 MNHEY and CDR2 SVGAGI come from the germline V gene. CDR3 length: 16 amino acids. J lost 7 bases, V lost 2 bases, and 12 bases had no gene match. DNA of the CDR3: TGTGCCAGCAGTTACGCGGCCGGGACAGGGCTGGGGGAGCAGTACTTC. Translated: CASSYAAGTGLGEQYF.

The chain couples TRBV5-8 to TRBJ1-5, with D possibly TRBD1 on 6 matching bases. The V gene lost 0 bases and the J gene lost 2 bases, with 12 bases spanning the gap. The germline V gene has CDR1 SGHTS and CDR2 YDEGEE. The CDR3 contains 16 residues. The CDR3 region has the DNA TGTGCCAGCAGCTTGGTTCGGGGGCCGGGCAATCAGCCCCAGCATTTT. Translating it yields CASSLVRGPGNQPQHF.

V and J are TRBV28 and TRBJ2-6; possibly TRBD1 or TRBD2 for D (5 bases each). Trimming stripped 2 bases from V and 8 bases from J, with 10 bases between. The CDR3 runs to 14 residues. Germline V gene sequence: CDR1 MDHEN, CDR2 SYDVKM. In nucleotides, the CDR3 is TGTGCCAGCAGTTTAGGGGGTACGTCCAACGTCCTGACTTTC. It codes for CASSLGGTSNVLTF. Combining the CDR3 with reference TRBV28 and TRBJ2-6 gives the whole variable domain DVKVTQSSRYLVKRTGEKVFLECVQDMDHENMFWYRQDPGLGLRLIYFSYDVKMKEKGDIPEGYSVSREKKERFSLILESASTNQTSMYLCASSLGGTSNVLTFGAGSRLTVL.

V is TRBV29-1 and J is TRBJ1-1; tentative D call: TRBD1 (5 bases). The length of the CDR3 is 11 residues. V lost 3 bases and J lost 8, with 10 bases in between. From germline, CDR1 is SQVTM and CDR2 ANQGSEA. CDR3 sequence reads: CSVDGGLEAFF. The CDR3 coding sequence is TGCAGCGTTGATGGGGGATTGGAAGCTTTCTTT.